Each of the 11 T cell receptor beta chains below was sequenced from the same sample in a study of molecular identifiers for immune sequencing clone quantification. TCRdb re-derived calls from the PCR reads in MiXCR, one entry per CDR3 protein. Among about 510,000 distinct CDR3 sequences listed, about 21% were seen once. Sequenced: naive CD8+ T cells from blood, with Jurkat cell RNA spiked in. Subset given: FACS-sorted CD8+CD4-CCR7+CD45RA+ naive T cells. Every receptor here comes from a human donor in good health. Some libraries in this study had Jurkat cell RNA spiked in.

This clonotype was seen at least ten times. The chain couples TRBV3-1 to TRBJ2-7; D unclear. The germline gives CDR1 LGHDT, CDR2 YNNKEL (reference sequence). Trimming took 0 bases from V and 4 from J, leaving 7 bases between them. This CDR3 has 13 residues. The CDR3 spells CASSQESWYEQYF. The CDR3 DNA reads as TGTGCCAGCAGCCAAGAAAGTTGGTACGAGCAGTACTTC.

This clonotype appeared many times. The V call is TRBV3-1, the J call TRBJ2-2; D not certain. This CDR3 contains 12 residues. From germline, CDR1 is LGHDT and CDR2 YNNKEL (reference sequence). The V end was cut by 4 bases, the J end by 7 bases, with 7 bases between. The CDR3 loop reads CASSLIGGELFF. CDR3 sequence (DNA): TGTGCCAGCAGCCTAATTGGCGGGGAGCTGTTTTTT.

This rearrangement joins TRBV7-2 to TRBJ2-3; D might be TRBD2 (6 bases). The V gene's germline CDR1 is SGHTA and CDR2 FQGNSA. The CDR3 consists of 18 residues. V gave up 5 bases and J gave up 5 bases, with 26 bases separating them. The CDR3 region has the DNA TGTGCCAGCAGCCTATTAGCTGAGGCGGGACCCGCCGGAGATACGCAGTATTTT. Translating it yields CASSLLAEAGPAGDTQYF.

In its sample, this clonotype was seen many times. CDR3 amino acids: CASSLEAATGETQYF. Written as DNA, the CDR3 is TGCGCCAGCAGCTTGGAAGCGGCAACAGGAGAGACCCAGTACTTC. The V gene is TRBV5-1, the J gene TRBJ2-5; D might be TRBD1 or TRBD2, each matching 5 bases. Deletions cut 0 bases from V and 4 bases from J, with 13 bases between. The CDR3 runs to 15 residues. Germline assignment: CDR1 SGHRS and CDR2 YFSETQ.

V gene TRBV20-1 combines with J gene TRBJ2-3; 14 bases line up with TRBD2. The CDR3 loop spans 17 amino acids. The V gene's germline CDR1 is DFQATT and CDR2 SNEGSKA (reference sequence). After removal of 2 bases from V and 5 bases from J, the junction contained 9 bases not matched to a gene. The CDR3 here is CSARPGLAGGVVDTQYF. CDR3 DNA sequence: TGCAGTGCTAGACCCGGACTAGCGGGAGGTGTGGTAGATACGCAGTATTTT.

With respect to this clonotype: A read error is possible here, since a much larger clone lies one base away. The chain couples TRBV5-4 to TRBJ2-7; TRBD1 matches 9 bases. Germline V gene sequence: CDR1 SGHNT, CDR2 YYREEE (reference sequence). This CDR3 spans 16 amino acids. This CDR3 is CASSLAGTGSSYKQYF. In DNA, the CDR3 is TGTGCCAGCAGCTTGGCCGGGACAGGGAGCTCCTACAAGCAGTACTTC.

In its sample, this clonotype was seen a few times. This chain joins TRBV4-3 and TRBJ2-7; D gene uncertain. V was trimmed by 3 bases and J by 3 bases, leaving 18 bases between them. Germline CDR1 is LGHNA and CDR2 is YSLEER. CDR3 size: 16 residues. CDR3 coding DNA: TGCGCCAGCAGCCACTTAGTCCTAACTGGGAACTACGAGCAGTACTTC. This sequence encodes CASSHLVLTGNYEQYF.

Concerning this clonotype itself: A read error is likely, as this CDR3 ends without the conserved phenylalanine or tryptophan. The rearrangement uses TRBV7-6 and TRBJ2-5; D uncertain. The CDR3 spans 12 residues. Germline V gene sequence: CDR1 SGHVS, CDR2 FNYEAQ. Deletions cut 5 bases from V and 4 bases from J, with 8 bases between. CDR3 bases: TGTGCCAGCAGCCTCCCAACAGAGACCCAGTACTAC. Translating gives CASSLPTETQYY.

CDR3 coding DNA: TGCGCCAGCAGCCAAAGTGGGGGGCAGCCGGCTAATGAAAAACTGTTTTTT. It yields the protein CASSQSGGQPANEKLFF. The V gene is TRBV4-1, the J gene TRBJ1-4; D possibly corresponds to TRBD1 (6 bases). The CDR3 has 17 residues. Germline V gene data show CDR1 as MGHRA and CDR2 as YSYEKL. Trimming removed 2 bases from V and 3 bases from J, with 16 bases in between.

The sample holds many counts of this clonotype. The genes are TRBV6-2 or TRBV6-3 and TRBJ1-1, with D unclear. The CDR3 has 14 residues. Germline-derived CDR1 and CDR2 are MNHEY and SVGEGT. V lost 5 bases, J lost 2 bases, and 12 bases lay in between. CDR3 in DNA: TGTGCCAGCAGTCAGACCCAAGGAAACACTGAAGCTTTCTTT. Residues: CASSQTQGNTEAFF.

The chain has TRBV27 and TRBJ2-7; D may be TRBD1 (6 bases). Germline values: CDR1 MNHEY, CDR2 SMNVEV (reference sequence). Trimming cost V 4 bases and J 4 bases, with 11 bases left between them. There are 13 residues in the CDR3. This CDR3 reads CASSYRDGYEQYF. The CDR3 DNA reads TGTGCCAGCAGTTACAGGGACGGGTACGAGCAGTACTTC.